A selection of T cell receptor beta chains follows, all from one sample in a study of blood T cell repertoires in COVID-19. Data came from immunoSEQ multiplex PCR; TCRdb stores just in-frame clones and leaves some out. Of 200,000 to 250,000 clones in the sample, around 86% were seen once. Material for sequencing was peripheral blood. All receptors derive from a woman between 65 and 79 years old with COVID-19, enrolled during active disease. Each CDR3 is given with its conserved first and last residue. Each record gives: J gene, D gene, V gene, clone size, CDR3 DNA, CDR3 protein. D genes are given only for firm matches. For some rows the clone size is stated as once, few or many, or as a class when expanded; others skip it.

TRBJ2-7,TRBD2,TRBV7-3,NA,TGTGCCAGCAGCTTAATGGGCGGGAGGGCCTCCTACGAGCAGTACTTC,CASSLMGGRASYEQYF
TRBJ1-2,TRBD1,TRBV5-4,NA,TGTGCCAGCAGCTTGGTAGGGACAGGGGGCGGCTACACCTTC,CASSLVGTGGGYTF
TRBJ1-1,NA,TRBV5-1,NA,TGCGCCAGCAGCTTGACATCGGGACAAGGAGTAACTGAAGCTTTCTTT,CASSLTSGQGVTEAFF
TRBJ1-3,NA,TRBV7-2,NA,TGTGCCAGCAGCTTGAGGGTCTCTGCAAACACCATATATTTT,CASSLRVSANTIYF
TRBJ2-4,NA,TRBV5-4,NA,TGTGCCAGCAGCCATCTTACAGGGCCTGGGACCAAAAACATTCAGTACTTC,CASSHLTGPGTKNIQYF
TRBJ1-2,TRBD1,TRBV27,NA,TGTGCCAGCAGTTTTTTGGACAGGGAAGAAAAAAACTATGGCTACACCTTC,CASSFLDREEKNYGYTF
TRBJ1-1,NA,TRBV19,NA,TGTGCCAGTAGTATGGACAGCCCTATCACTGAAGCTTTCTTT,CASSMDSPITEAFF
TRBJ2-7,TRBD2,TRBV6-5,once,TGTGCCAGCAGTCGGACTAGCGGGAGTAACGAGCAGTACTTC,CASSRTSGSNEQYF
TRBJ2-1,NA,TRBV15,NA,TGTGCCACCAGCAGAGAGCCTCGGGGGTTCCATGAGCAGTTCTTC,CATSREPRGFHEQFF
TRBJ1-4,NA,TRBV28,NA,TGTGCCAGCAGTCTATCGGGGTCAGCAACTAATGAAAAACTGTTTTTT,CASSLSGSATNEKLFF
TRBJ1-3,NA,TRBV6-2/TRBV6-3,NA,TGTGCCAGCAGTTACCGGCTGGGGAGTGACGGTGACACCATATATTTT,CASSYRLGSDGDTIYF
TRBJ2-7,NA,TRBV18,NA,TGTGCCAGCTCACCACCGTCAGGTTACGAGCAGTACTTC,CASSPPSGYEQYF
TRBJ2-7,NA,TRBV7-3,NA,TGTGCCAGCAGCTTAAGATCCGGTTCCTACGAGCAGTACTTC,CASSLRSGSYEQYF
TRBJ1-6,NA,TRBV5-1,NA,TGCGCCAGCAGCACACAGGGCGGAGGTGATTCACCCCTCCACTTT,CASSTQGGGDSPLHF
TRBJ1-1,NA,TRBV2,NA,TGTGCCAGCAGTGAATGGGGCGAAGCTTTCTTT,CASSEWGEAFF
TRBJ1-6,TRBD1,TRBV29-1,NA,TGCAGCGCCAAAGGACAGGGAAATTCACCCCTCCACTTT,CSAKGQGNSPLHF
TRBJ1-5,NA,TRBV18,NA,TGTGCCAGCTCACTCAGTACCAATCAGCCCCAGCATTTT,CASSLSTNQPQHF
TRBJ2-7,NA,TRBV5-4,NA,TGTGCCAGCAGCTACGAACGCTCCACGGAGGACGAGCAGTACTTC,CASSYERSTEDEQYF
TRBJ2-2,TRBD2,TRBV2,NA,TGTGCCAGCAGTGTAGACCGGGGGGGTCCGAACACCGGGGAGCTGTTTTTT,CASSVDRGGPNTGELFF
TRBJ1-4,NA,TRBV28,NA,TGTGCCAGCAGTTTATCATCAGGGGTTAATGAAAAACTGTTTTTT,CASSLSSGVNEKLFF
TRBJ2-1,TRBD2,TRBV9,NA,TGTGCCAGCAGCTTTGGACTAGAGGAGACGCAGTTCTTC,CASSFGLEETQFF
TRBJ2-1,NA,TRBV6-6,NA,TGTGCCAGCAGTTACTCGCTTACGTCCACGGACAATGAGCAGTTCTTC,CASSYSLTSTDNEQFF
TRBJ2-5,TRBD1,TRBV29-1,NA,TGCAGCGTGACGGACAGGGGGCGAGAGACCCAGTACTTC,CSVTDRGRETQYF
TRBJ1-2,NA,TRBV5-5,NA,TGTGCCAGCAGCTTGGATTTACCTCGGACAGAGATCTATGGCTACACCTTC,CASSLDLPRTEIYGYTF
TRBJ2-1,NA,TRBV4-2,few,TGTGCCAGCAGCCAAGACTTGGTAGGGGGCTCCTACAATGAGCAGTTCTTC,CASSQDLVGGSYNEQFF
TRBJ2-2,NA,TRBV16,NA,TGTGCCAGCAGCGCGAACGGGGACACCGGGGAGCTGTTTTTT,CASSANGDTGELFF
TRBJ2-1,TRBD2,TRBV3-1/TRBV3-2,NA,TGTGCCAGCAGCCTCAGACTAGCGGGAGAAATGTATGAGCAGTTCTTC,CASSLRLAGEMYEQFF
TRBJ1-6,TRBD1,TRBV5-1,once,TGCGCCACTGGGACAGGGATTGGGTCACCCCTCCACTTT,CATGTGIGSPLHF
TRBJ1-6,NA,TRBV7-2,NA,TGTGCCAGCAGCTTAGCTGGGGGCAGGGATTCACCCCTCCACTTT,CASSLAGGRDSPLHF
TRBJ1-1,NA,TRBV5-1,NA,TGCGCCAGCAGCTTCGGGGGACCCCCGAACACTGAAGCTTTCTTT,CASSFGGPPNTEAFF
TRBJ2-2,NA,TRBV7-2,NA,TGTGCCAGCAGCTTAGCCGTCAGGAACACCGGGGAGCTGTTTTTT,CASSLAVRNTGELFF